The T cell receptor (beta chain) described here comes from a study of T cells in Graves' hyperthyroidism and ophthalmopathy. Findings and limits, study-wide: Researchers found most expanded thyroid clonotypes above 0.001 in blood as well. The model's output predicted ophthalmopathy at a median of 6.5 months prior to onset. From stable hyperthyroidism, ophthalmopathy was separated by a 13 V-J model.

Exclusions: uncontrolled infection, other autoimmune disease, pregnancy, lactation. As for this clonotype: Antigen specificity is unknown.

What was amplified from RNA transcripts were TCR beta CDR3 regions. The HTBI primer set served for first-round RT-PCR of the TCR CDR3. TCRdb reanalysed the multiplex PCR reads using MiXCR and keeps one entry per CDR3 protein. The table records 450,000 to 700,000 distinct CDR3 sequences, 46% of them present only once. V shed 5 bases and J shed 3 bases, with 22 bases lying between them. The CDR3 runs 17 residues. The germline V gene has CDR1 SGHVT and CDR2 SQSDAQ. J is TRBJ1-1 and V is TRBV7-4; tentative D call: TRBD1 (6 bases). The receptor's source is an adult woman with Graves' disease, either hyperthyroidism or ophthalmopathy (not recorded which). Source material: peripheral blood or thyroid tissue (not recorded which). The CDR3 DNA reads as TGTGCCAGCAGCGCACCCCGAGGTGGGGGACAATACACTGAAGCTTTCTTT. Translated: CASSAPRGGGQYTEAFF. Full variable domain (rest looked up from reference TRBV7-4 and TRBJ1-1): GAGVSQSPRYKVAKRGRDVALRCDSISGHVTLYWYRQTLGQGSEVLTYSQSDAQRDKSGRPSGRFSAERPERSVSTLKIQRTEQGDSAVYLCASSAPRGGGQYTEAFFGQGTRLTVV.